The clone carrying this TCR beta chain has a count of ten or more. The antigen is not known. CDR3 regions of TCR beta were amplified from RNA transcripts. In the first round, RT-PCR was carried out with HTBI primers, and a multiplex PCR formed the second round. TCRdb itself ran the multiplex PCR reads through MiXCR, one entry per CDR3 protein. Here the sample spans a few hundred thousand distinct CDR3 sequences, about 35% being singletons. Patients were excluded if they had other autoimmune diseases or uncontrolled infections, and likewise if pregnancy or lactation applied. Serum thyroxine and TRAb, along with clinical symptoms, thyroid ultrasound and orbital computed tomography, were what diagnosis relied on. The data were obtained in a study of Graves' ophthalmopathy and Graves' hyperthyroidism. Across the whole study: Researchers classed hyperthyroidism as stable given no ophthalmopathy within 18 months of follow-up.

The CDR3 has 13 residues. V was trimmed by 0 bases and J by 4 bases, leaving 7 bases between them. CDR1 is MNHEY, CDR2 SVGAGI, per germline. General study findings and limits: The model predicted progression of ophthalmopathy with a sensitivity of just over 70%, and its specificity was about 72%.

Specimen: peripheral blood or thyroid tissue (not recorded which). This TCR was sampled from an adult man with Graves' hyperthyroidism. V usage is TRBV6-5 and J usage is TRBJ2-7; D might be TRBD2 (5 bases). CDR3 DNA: TGTGCCAGCAGTTACTCGGGAGATTACGAGCAGTACTTC. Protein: CASSYSGDYEQYF.